The clone carrying this T cell receptor beta chain has just one count. The sample comes from a study of blood T cell repertoires in COVID-19. About the research overall: Material from acute and convalescent COVID-19 was sourced from the United States, Italy and Spain. T cells, B-cell-depleted T cells, or PBMCs supplied cDNA or gDNA.

Per the germline V gene, CDR1 is MDHEN and CDR2 is SYDVKM. The CDR3 totals 16 residues. V lost 6 bases and J lost 4; bases outside the gene matches: 11. Per the original data handling: Quantification of nucleated cells was approximated via reference gene primer amplification. Measured with immunoSEQ multiplex PCR; TCRdb has only the in-frame clones, and not every one. V and J calls and clone size come straight from that table; D and trimming were deduced from the DNA. The sample consists of some 13,000 clones, around 82% of them appearing once. The gene calls are TRBV28 and TRBJ2-7, with TRBD1 matching over 11 bases. The sequenced sample was peripheral blood. This receptor was taken from a human donor in a cohort sampled during active COVID-19. The CDR3: CASRLLGGQGAYEQYF. For the CDR3, the DNA is TGTGCCAGCAGGCTCCTTGGAGGACAGGGGGCTTACGAGCAGTACTTC.